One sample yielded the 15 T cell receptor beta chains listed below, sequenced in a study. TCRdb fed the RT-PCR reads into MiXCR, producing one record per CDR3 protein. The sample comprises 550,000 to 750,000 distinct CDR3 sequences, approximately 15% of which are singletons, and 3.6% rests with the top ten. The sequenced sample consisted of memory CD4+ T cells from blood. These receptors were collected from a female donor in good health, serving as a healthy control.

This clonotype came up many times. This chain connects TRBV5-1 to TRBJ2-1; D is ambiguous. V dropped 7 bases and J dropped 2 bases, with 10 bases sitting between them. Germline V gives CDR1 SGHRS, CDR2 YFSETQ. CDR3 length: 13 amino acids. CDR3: CASQGRTYNEQFF. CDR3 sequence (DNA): TGCGCCAGCCAAGGACGGACCTACAATGAGCAGTTCTTC.

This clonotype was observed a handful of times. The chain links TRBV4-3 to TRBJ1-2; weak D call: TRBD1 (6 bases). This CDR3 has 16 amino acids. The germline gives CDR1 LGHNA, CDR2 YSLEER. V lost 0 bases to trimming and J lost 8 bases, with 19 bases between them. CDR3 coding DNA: TGCGCCAGCAGCCAAGATGGGAGGGGGACCCCTCACGGCTACACCTTC. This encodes CASSQDGRGTPHGYTF.

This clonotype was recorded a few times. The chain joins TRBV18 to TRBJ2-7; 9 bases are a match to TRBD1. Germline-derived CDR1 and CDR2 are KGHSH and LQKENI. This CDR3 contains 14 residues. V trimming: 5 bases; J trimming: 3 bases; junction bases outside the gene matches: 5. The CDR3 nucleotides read TGTGCCAGCTCAGCCGGACAGGGGTACTACGAGCAGTACTTC. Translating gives CASSAGQGYYEQYF. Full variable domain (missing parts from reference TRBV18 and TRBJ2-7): NAGVMQNPRHLVRRRGQEARLRCSPMKGHSHVYWYRQLPEEGLKFMVYLQKENIIDESGMPKERFSAEFPKEGPSILRIQQVVRGDSAAYFCASSAGQGYYEQYFGPGTRLTVT.

The CDR3, as DNA: TGTGCCAGCAGCCAGGACTGGAGGGCCGACGGTGCAGATACGCAGTATTTT. It yields the protein CASSQDWRADGADTQYF. This chain connects TRBV3-1 to TRBJ2-3, with TRBD2 as a possible D gene (6 bases). CDR3 length: 17 amino acids. CDR1 is LGHDT, CDR2 YNNKEL, per germline (reference sequence). The V end lost 3 bases, the J end lost 4 bases, and 20 bases lay between the germline ends.

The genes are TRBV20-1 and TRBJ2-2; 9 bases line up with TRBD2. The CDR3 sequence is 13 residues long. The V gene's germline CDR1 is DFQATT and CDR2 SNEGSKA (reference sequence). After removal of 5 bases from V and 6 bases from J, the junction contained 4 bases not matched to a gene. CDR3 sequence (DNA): TGCAGTGCTCCCGGGACTAGCTCCGGGGAGCTGTTTTTT. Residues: CSAPGTSSGELFF.

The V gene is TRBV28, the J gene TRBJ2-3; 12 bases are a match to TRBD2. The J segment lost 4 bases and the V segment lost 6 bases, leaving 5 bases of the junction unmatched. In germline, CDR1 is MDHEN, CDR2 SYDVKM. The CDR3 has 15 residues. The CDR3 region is CASRLTSGRPDTQYF. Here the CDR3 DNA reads TGTGCCAGCAGGTTGACTAGCGGGAGACCAGATACGCAGTATTTT.

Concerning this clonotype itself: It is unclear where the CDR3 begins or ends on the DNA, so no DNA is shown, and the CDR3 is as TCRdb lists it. CDR3 amino acids: CASSDGVGYGTGSFF. The chain carries TRBV25-1 and TRBJ1-1; TRBD1, as called in the table, went unchecked against the DNA. Per germline, CDR1 MGHDK and CDR2 SYGVNS. The CDR3 is 15 residues long, ends included.

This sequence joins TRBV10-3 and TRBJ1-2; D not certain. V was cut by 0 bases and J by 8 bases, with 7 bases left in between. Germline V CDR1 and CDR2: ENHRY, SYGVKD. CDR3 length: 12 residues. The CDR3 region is CAISESSGGYTF. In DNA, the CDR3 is TGTGCCATCAGTGAGTCGTCGGGGGGCTACACCTTC.

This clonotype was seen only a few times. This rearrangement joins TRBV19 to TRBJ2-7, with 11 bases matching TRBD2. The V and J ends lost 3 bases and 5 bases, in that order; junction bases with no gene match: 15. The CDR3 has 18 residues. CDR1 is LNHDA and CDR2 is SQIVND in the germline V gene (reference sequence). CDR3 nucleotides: TGTGCCAGTAGTATTCCGACCGGGCTAGCGGGAGGTCGAAACGAGCAGTACTTC. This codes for CASSIPTGLAGGRNEQYF.

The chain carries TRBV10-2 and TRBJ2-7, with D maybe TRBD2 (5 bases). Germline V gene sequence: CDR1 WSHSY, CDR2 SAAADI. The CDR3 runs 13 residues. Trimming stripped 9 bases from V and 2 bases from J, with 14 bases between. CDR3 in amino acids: CASQREKTYEQYF. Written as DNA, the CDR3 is TGCGCCAGTCAGAGGGAGAAAACCTACGAGCAGTACTTC.

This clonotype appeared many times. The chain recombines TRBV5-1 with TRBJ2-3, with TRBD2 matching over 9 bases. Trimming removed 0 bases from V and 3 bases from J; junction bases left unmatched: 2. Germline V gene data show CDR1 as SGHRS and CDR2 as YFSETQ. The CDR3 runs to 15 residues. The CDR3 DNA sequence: TGCGCCAGCAGCTTGGGTGGACTAGCGACAGATACGCAGTATTTT. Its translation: CASSLGGLATDTQYF. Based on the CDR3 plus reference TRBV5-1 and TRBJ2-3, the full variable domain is KAGVTQTPRYLIKTRGQQVTLSCSPISGHRSVSWYQQTPGQGLQFLFEYFSETQRNKGNFPGRFSGRQFSNSRSEMNVSTLELGDSALYLCASSLGGLATDTQYFGPGTRLTVL.

CDR3 protein: CATGGTGNEQYF. The CDR3 DNA reads TGTGCCACCGGCGGGACAGGGAACGAGCAGTACTTC. The chain links TRBV24-1 to TRBJ2-7; 9 bases fit TRBD1. CDR1 is KGHDR and CDR2 is SFDVKD in the germline V gene. The trim removed 9 bases at V and 5 bases at J, leaving 4 bases unmatched. This CDR3 is built from 12 residues.

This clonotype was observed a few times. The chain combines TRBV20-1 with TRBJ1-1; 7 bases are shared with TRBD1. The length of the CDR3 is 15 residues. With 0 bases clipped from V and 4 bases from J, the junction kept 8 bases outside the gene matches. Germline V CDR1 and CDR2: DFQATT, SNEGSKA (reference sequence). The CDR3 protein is CSARDRRDSGTEAFF. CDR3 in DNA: TGCAGTGCTAGAGATAGAAGGGACAGCGGCACTGAAGCTTTCTTT.

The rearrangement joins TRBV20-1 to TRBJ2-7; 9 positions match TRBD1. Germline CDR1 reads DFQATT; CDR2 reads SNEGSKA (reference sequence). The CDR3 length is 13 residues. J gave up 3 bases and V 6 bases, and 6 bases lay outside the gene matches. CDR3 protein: CSAPGQGVYEQYF. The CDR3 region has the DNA TGCAGTGCACCGGGACAGGGAGTCTACGAGCAGTACTTC.

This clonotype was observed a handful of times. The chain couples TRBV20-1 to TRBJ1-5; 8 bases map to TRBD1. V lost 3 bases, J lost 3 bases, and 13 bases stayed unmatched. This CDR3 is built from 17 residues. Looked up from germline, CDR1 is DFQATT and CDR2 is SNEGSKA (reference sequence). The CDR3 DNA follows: TGCAGTGCTAGTTCTAGGGCTGGACAGGGCCACAATCAGCCCCAGCATTTT. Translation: CSASSRAGQGHNQPQHF.